The 7 T cell receptor beta chains below come from one sample, sequenced in a study of Graves' ophthalmopathy and Graves' hyperthyroidism. RNA transcripts served as template for amplifying TCR beta CDR3 sequences. RT-PCR in the first round used HTBI primers; a second-round multiplex PCR followed. TCRdb analysed the multiplex PCR reads with MiXCR anew, one entry per CDR3 protein. The repertoire holds some 250,000 distinct CDR3 sequences, with around 45% as singletons. The sequenced sample was peripheral blood. All receptors derive from an adult man with Graves' ophthalmopathy.

This sequence joins TRBV5-1 and TRBJ2-5; the match to TRBD1 covers 8 bases. V dropped 2 bases and J dropped 2; count of bases not matched to a gene: 2. The CDR3 has 14 residues. In germline, CDR1 is SGHRS, CDR2 YFSETQ. CDR3 sequence: CASSFDRGQETQYF. The CDR3 nucleotides are TGCGCCAGCAGCTTCGACAGGGGACAAGAGACCCAGTACTTC.

This clonotype was counted a few times. The J gene is TRBJ1-4, the V gene TRBV24-1; D is uncertain. The CDR3 sequence is 15 residues long. The V end lost 3 bases, the J end lost 5 bases, and 12 bases lay between the germline ends. The germline V gene has CDR1 KGHDR and CDR2 SFDVKD. Here the CDR3 reads CATSDPSDGNEKLFF. DNA of the CDR3: TGTGCCACCAGTGATCCCTCGGACGGGAATGAAAAACTGTTTTTT.

Only a few counts were recorded for this clonotype. V gene TRBV7-9 combines with J gene TRBJ2-5, with D perhaps TRBD2 (5 bases). V was pared by 5 bases and J by 0 bases, with 16 bases between. The germline CDR1 and CDR2 sequences are SEHNR and FQNEAQ (reference sequence). CDR3 size: 16 residues. In nucleotides, the CDR3 is TGTGCCAGCAGCGAGCGGACTGCGGTGGACCAAGAGACCCAGTACTTC. Its translation: CASSERTAVDQETQYF.

This clonotype appeared a single time. The chain combines TRBV29-1 with TRBJ2-5, with a tentative D call TRBD1 (6 bases). The CDR3 is 13 amino acids. Trimming left V 5 bases short and J 1 base short, with 11 bases between. CDR1 and CDR2 from the germline V gene are SQVTM and ANQGSEA. The CDR3, as DNA: TGCAGCGTTCAAGGGGGACCCCAAGAGACCCAGTACTTC. Amino acid sequence: CSVQGGPQETQYF.

As concerns this clonotype: A much more abundant neighbour one base away suggests this may be a read error. CDR3 amino acids: CATSHGRQGITYGYTF. The CDR3 bases are TGTGCCACCAGTCATGGCAGACAGGGCATAACCTATGGCTACACCTTC. The chain recombines TRBV24-1 with TRBJ1-2; 7 nucleotides line up with TRBD1. Unmatched junction bases numbered 13, after V lost 6 bases and J lost 4 bases. Germline V gene lookup returns CDR1 KGHDR and CDR2 SFDVKD. The CDR3 sequence is 16 residues long.

This chain connects TRBV20-1 to TRBJ1-1; D is ambiguous. The ends were cut back, 3 bases at V and 0 bases at J, with 5 bases in the middle. There are 12 residues in the CDR3. Per germline, CDR1 DFQATT and CDR2 SNEGSKA (reference sequence). The CDR3 sequence: CSASDLNTEAFF. The CDR3 coding sequence is TGCAGTGCTAGTGACCTGAACACTGAAGCTTTCTTT.

V is TRBV24-1 and J is TRBJ1-2; D unresolved. There are 12 residues in the CDR3. V was shortened by 4 bases and J by 8 bases, with 10 bases between the two germline ends. Per the germline V gene, CDR1 is KGHDR and CDR2 is SFDVKD. The CDR3 sequence: CATSEERRGYTF. CDR3 sequence (DNA): TGTGCCACCAGTGAAGAACGGCGGGGCTACACCTTC.